This TCR beta chain derives from a study of CD8 T cells in ankylosing spondylitis. General observations from the study: Clones linked to disease were reported to show significant enrichment in matched ankylosing spondylitis synovial fluid. In synovial fluid and blood from reactive arthritis, some motif variants were previously reported. Ankylosing spondylitis blood appeared to be characterized by a TCR beta motif of 7 to 9 highly homologous variants.

TCRdb ran MiXCR on the 5' RACE reads and lists one entry per CDR3 protein. The data show about 540,000 distinct CDR3 sequences, 9.5% to 15% seen once. Worth noting for this clonotype: Antigen: not known.

This receptor was obtained from a male donor with ankylosing spondylitis. Sequencing input: blood, either unsorted or a sorted T cell fraction (not recorded which).

CDR3 DNA sequence: TGTGCCATCAGCCCGGGACAGGGCACTGAAGCTTTCTTT. This gives the protein CAISPGQGTEAFF. The chain combines TRBV10-3 with TRBJ1-1, with 9 bases matching TRBD1. Trimming at V came to 6 bases and at J to 4 bases, leaving 3 bases not matched to a gene. The germline V gene encodes CDR1 ENHRY and CDR2 SYGVKD. CDR3 length equals 13 residues.